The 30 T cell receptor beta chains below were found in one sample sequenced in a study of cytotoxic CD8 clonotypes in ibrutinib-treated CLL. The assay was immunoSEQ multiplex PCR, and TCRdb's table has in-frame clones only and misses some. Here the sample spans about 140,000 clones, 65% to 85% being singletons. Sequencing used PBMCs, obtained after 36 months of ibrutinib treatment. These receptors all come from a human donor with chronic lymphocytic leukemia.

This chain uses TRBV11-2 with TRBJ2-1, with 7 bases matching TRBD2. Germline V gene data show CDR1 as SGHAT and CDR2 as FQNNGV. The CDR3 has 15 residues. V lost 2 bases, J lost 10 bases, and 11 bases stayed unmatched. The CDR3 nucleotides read TGTGCCAGCAGCTTACTTGGAAGTAGCGGGCGGGAGCAGTTCTTC. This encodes CASSLLGSSGREQFF.

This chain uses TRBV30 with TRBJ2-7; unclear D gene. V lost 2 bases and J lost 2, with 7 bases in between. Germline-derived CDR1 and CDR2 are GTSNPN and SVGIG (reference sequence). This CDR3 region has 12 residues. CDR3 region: CAWSPITYEQYF. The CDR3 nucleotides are TGTGCCTGGAGTCCCATTACCTACGAGCAGTACTTC.

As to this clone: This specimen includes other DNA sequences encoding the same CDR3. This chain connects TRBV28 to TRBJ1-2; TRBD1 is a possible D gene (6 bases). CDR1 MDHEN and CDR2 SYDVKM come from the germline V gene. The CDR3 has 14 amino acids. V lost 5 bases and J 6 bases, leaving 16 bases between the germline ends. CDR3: CASSLFRGADGYTF. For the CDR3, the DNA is TGTGCCAGCAGTCTATTCAGGGGTGCGGATGGCTACACCTTC.

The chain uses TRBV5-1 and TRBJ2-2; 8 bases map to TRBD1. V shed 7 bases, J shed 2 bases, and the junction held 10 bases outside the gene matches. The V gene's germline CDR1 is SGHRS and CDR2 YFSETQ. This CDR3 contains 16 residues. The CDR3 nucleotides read TGCGCCAGCCACGTCCAGGGGGCGGGTAACACCGGGGAGCTGTTTTTT. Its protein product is CASHVQGAGNTGELFF. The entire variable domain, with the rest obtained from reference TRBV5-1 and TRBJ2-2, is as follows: KAGVTQTPRYLIKTRGQQVTLSCSPISGHRSVSWYQQTPGQGLQFLFEYFSETQRNKGNFPGRFSGRQFSNSRSEMNVSTLELGDSALYLCASHVQGAGNTGELFFGEGSRLTVL.

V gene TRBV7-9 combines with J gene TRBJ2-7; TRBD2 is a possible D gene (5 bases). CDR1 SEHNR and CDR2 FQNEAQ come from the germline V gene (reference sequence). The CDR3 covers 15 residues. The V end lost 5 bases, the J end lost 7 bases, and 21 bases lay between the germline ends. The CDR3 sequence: CASSARLEARLEQYF. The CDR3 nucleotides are TGTGCCAGCAGCGCCCGGCTTGAGGCCCGACTAGAGCAGTACTTC.

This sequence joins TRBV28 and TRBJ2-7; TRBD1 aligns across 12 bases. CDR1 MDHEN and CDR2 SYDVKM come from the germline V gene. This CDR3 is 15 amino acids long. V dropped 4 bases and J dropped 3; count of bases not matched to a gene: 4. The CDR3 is CASSSGTGGLYEQYF. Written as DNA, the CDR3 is TGTGCCAGCAGTTCGGGGACAGGGGGCCTCTACGAGCAGTACTTC.

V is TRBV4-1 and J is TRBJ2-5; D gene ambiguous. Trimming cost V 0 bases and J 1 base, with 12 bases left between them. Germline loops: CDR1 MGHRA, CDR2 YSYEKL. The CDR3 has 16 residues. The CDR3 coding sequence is TGCGCCAGCAGCCAAGATGTATTTAGGTTCCAAGAGACCCAGTACTTC. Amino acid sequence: CASSQDVFRFQETQYF.

CDR3 region: CASSQVNQPQHF. The CDR3 DNA sequence: TGCGCCAGCAGCCAAGTCAATCAGCCCCAGCATTTT. This rearrangement joins TRBV4-1 to TRBJ1-5; D gene unclear. The CDR3 has 12 amino acids. Germline lookup yields CDR1 MGHRA and CDR2 YSYEKL. Trimming removed 1 base from V and 3 bases from J, with 1 base in between.

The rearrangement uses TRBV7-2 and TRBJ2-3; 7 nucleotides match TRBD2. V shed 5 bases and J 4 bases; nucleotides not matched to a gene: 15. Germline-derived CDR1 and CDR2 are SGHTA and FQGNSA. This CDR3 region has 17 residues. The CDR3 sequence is CASSIPWGGRAPDTQYF. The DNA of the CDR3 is TGTGCCAGCAGCATACCGTGGGGAGGGAGGGCCCCAGATACGCAGTATTTT.

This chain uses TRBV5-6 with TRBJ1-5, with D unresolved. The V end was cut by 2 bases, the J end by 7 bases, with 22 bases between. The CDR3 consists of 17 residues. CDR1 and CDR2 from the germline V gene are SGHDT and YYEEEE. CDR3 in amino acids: CASSFIGEGTGEQPQHF. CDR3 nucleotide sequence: TGTGCCAGCAGCTTTATCGGCGAGGGAACCGGGGAACAGCCCCAGCATTTT.

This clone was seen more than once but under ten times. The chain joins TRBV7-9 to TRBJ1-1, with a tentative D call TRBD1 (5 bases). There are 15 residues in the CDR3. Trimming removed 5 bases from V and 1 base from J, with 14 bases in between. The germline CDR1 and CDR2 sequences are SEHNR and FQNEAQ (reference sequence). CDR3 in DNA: TGTGCCAGCAGCGCCCACTCGGGGGGGAACACTGAAGCTTTCTTT. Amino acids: CASSAHSGGNTEAFF.

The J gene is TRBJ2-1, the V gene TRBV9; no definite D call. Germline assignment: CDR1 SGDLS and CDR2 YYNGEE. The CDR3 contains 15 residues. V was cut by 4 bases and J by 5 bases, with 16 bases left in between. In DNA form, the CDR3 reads TGTGCCAGCAGCCCCCAGCCTGACTTGAACAATGAGCAGTTCTTC. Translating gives CASSPQPDLNNEQFF.

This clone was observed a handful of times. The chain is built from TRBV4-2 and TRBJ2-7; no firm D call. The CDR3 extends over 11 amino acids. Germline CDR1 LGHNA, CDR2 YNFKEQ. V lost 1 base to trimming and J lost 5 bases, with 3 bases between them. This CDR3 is CASSQGDEQYF. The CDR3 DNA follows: TGTGCCAGCAGCCAAGGGGACGAGCAGTACTTC.

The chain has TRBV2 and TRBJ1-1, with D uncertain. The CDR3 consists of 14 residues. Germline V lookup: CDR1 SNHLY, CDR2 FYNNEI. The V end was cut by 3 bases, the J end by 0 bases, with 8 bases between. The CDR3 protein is CASSDRFVNTEAFF. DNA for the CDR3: TGTGCCAGCAGTGATCGGTTTGTGAACACTGAAGCTTTCTTT.

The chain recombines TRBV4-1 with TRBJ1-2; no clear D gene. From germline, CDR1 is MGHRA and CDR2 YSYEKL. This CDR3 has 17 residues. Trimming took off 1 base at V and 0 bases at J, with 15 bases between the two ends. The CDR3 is CASSQADFGLANYGYTF. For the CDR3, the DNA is TGCGCCAGCAGCCAAGCTGATTTTGGGCTAGCTAACTATGGCTACACCTTC.

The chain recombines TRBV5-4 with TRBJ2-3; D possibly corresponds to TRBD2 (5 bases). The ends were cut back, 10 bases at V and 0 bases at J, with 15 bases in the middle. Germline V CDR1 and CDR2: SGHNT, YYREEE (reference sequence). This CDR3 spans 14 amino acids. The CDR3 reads CASQRWESTDTQYF. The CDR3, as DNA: TGTGCCTCTCAGAGATGGGAGAGCACAGATACGCAGTATTTT.

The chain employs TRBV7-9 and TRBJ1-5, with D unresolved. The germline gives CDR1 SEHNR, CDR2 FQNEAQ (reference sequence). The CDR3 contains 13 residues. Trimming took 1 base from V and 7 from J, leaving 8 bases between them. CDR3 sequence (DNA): TGTGCCAGCAGCTTAGGGATTGGGCAGCCCCAGCATTTT. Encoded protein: CASSLGIGQPQHF. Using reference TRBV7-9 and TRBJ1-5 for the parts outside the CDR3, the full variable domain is DTGVSQNPRHKITKRGQNVTFRCDPISEHNRLYWYRQTLGQGPEFLTYFQNEAQLEKSRLLSDRFSAERPKGSFSTLEIQRTEQGDSAMYLCASSLGIGQPQHFGDGTRLSIL.

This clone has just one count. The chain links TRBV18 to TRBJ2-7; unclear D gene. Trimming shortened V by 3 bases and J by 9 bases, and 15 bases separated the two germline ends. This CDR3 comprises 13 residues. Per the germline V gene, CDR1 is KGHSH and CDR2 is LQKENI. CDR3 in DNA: TGTGCCAGCTCACCGGGCCACCCTACGAGGCAGTACTTC. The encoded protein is CASSPGHPTRQYF. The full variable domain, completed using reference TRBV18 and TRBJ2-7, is NAGVMQNPRHLVRRRGQEARLRCSPMKGHSHVYWYRQLPEEGLKFMVYLQKENIIDESGMPKERFSAEFPKEGPSILRIQQVVRGDSAAYFCASSPGHPTRQYFGPGTRLTVT.

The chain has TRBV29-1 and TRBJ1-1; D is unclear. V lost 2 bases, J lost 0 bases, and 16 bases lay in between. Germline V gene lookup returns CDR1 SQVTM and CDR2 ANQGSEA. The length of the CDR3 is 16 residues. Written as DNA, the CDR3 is TGCAGCGTTGAAAAACGGCCTGCACGGGTGAACACTGAAGCTTTCTTT. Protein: CSVEKRPARVNTEAFF.

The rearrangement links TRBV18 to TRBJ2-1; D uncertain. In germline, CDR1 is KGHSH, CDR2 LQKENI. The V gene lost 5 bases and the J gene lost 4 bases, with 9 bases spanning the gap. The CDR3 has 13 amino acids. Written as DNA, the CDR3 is TGTGCCAGCTCAGGCAAGCTATACAATGAGCAGTTCTTC. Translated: CASSGKLYNEQFF.

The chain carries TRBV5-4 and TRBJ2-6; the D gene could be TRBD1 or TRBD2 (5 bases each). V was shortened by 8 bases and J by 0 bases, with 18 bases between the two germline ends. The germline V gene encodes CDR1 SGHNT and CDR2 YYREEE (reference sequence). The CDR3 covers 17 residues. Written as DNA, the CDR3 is TGTGCCAGTTCACTCGGGGCAGTTTACTCTGGGGCCAACGTCCTGACTTTC. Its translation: CASSLGAVYSGANVLTF.

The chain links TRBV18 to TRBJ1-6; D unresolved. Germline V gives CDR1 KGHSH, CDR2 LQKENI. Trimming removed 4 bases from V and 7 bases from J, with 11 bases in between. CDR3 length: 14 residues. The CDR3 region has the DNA TGTGCCAGCTCACAAGCGAATTCGAATTCACCCCTCCACTTT. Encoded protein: CASSQANSNSPLHF. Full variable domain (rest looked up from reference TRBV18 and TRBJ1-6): NAGVMQNPRHLVRRRGQEARLRCSPMKGHSHVYWYRQLPEEGLKFMVYLQKENIIDESGMPKERFSAEFPKEGPSILRIQQVVRGDSAAYFCASSQANSNSPLHFGNGTRLTVT.

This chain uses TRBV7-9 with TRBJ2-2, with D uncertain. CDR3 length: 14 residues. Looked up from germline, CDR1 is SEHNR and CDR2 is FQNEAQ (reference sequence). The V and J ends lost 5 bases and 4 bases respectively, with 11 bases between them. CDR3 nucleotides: TGTGCCAGCAGCCCGATCGTCTTCACCGGGGAGCTGTTTTTT. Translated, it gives CASSPIVFTGELFF. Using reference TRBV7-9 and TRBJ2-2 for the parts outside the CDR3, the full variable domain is DTGVSQNPRHKITKRGQNVTFRCDPISEHNRLYWYRQTLGQGPEFLTYFQNEAQLEKSRLLSDRFSAERPKGSFSTLEIQRTEQGDSAMYLCASSPIVFTGELFFGEGSRLTVL.

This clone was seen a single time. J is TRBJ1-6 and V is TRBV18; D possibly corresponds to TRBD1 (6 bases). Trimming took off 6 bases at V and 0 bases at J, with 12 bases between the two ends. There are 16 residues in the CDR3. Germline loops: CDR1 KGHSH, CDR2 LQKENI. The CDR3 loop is CASSRDRYSYNSPLHF. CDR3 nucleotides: TGTGCCAGCTCTCGCGACAGGTACTCCTATAATTCACCCCTCCACTTT.

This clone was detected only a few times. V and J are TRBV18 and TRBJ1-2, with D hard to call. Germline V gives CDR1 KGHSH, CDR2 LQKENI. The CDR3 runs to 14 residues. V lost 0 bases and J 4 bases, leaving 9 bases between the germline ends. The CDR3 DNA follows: TGTGCCAGCTCACCACCCAGCAACCTCTATGGCTACACCTTC. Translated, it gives CASSPPSNLYGYTF. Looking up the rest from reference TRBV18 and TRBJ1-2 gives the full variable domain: NAGVMQNPRHLVRRRGQEARLRCSPMKGHSHVYWYRQLPEEGLKFMVYLQKENIIDESGMPKERFSAEFPKEGPSILRIQQVVRGDSAAYFCASSPPSNLYGYTFGSGTRLTVV.

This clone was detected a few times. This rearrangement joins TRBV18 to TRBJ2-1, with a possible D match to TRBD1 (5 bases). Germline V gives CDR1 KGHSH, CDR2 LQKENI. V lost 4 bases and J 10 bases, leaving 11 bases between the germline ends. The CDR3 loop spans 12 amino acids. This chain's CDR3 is CASSLQAYEQFF. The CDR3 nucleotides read TGTGCCAGCTCACTACAGGCCTACGAGCAGTTCTTC.

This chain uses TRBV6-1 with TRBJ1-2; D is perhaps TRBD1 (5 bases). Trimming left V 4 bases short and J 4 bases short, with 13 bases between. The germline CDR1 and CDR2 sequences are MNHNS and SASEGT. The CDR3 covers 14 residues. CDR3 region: CASSGPGWGYGYTF. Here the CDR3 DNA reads TGTGCCAGCAGTGGGCCAGGGTGGGGCTATGGCTACACCTTC.

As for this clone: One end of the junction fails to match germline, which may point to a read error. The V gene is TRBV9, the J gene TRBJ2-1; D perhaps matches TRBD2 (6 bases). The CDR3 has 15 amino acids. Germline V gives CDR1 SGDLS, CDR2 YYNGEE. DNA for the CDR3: TGTGCCAGCACCGTAGGTTGGCGGGGCTACAATGAGCAGTTCTTC. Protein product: CASTVGWRGYNEQFF.

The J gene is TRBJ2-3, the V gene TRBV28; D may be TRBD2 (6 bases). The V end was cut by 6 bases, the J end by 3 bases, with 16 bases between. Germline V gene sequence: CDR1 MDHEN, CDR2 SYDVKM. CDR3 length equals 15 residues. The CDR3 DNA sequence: TGTGCCAGCAGGGGGGGTAGCTGGAGGACAGATACGCAGTATTTT. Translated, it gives CASRGGSWRTDTQYF. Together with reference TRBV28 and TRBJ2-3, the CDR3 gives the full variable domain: DVKVTQSSRYLVKRTGEKVFLECVQDMDHENMFWYRQDPGLGLRLIYFSYDVKMKEKGDIPEGYSVSREKKERFSLILESASTNQTSMYLCASRGGSWRTDTQYFGPGTRLTVL.

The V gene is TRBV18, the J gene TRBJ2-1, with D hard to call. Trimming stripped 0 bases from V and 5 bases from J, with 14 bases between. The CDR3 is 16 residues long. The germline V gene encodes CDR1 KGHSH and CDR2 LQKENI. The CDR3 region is CASSPPHGILNNEQFF. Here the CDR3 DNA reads TGTGCCAGCTCACCACCACACGGAATTCTCAACAATGAGCAGTTCTTC.